The 13 T cell receptor beta chains presented below share a single source sample, sequenced in a study of CD8+CD57+ T cells in acquired aplastic anemia. Profiling of TCR beta VDJ combinations and CDR3 sequences used genomic DNA as template. Using its own MiXCR run on the reads, TCRdb lists one record per CDR3 protein. The sample contains 95,000 to 150,000 distinct CDR3 sequences, nearly 40% of which appear only once. Sequenced patients had shown CD8+CD57+ cell expansion by flow cytometry. Material: sorted CD4+, CD8+, or CD8+CD57+ T cells (not recorded which) from PBMCs. Source of these receptors: a human donor with aplastic anemia.

This rearrangement joins TRBV2 to TRBJ2-2; D unresolved. Germline V gene sequence: CDR1 SNHLY, CDR2 FYNNEI. The CDR3 runs 9 residues. The V end was cut by 6 bases, the J end by 8 bases, with 1 base between. The CDR3 coding sequence is TGTGCCAGCAGGGGGGAGCTGTTTTTT. Amino acid sequence: CASRGELFF.

The chain joins TRBV2 to TRBJ1-1; a weak D match, TRBD1 (6 bases). V was pared by 2 bases and J by 0 bases, with 10 bases between. Germline CDR1 and CDR2: SNHLY and FYNNEI. The CDR3 is 15 amino acids. CDR3 amino acids: CASSETGIMNTEAFF. CDR3 in DNA: TGTGCCAGCAGTGAAACAGGGATCATGAACACTGAAGCTTTCTTT.

The chain joins TRBV11-1 to TRBJ2-3; 9 nucleotides agree with TRBD2. Per germline, CDR1 SGHAT and CDR2 FQDESV (reference sequence). The V segment lost 3 bases and the J segment 2 bases; nucleotides outside the gene matches: 6. There are 16 residues in the CDR3. Written as DNA, the CDR3 is TGTGCCAGCAGCTTGGGTAGCGGGGGCATCACAGATACGCAGTATTTT. Translation gives CASSLGSGGITDTQYF. Full variable domain (rest looked up from reference TRBV11-1 and TRBJ2-3): EAEVAQSPRYKITEKSQAVAFWCDPISGHATLYWYRQILGQGPELLVQFQDESVVDDSQLPKDRFSAERLKGVDSTLKIQPAELGDSAMYLCASSLGSGGITDTQYFGPGTRLTVL.

This clonotype was recorded many times. The J gene is TRBJ2-3, the V gene TRBV10-3; TRBD2 agrees at 10 bases. Germline CDR1 is ENHRY and CDR2 is SYGVKD. This CDR3 spans 15 amino acids. V shed 0 bases and J 6 bases; nucleotides not matched to a gene: 3. The CDR3 sequence: CAISESSGGGDTQYF. The CDR3, as DNA: TGTGCCATCAGTGAGTCCAGCGGGGGGGGTGATACGCAGTATTTT.

This clonotype was seen only a few times. It may be a read error: a sequence one base away is much more abundant. V usage is TRBV12-5 and J usage is TRBJ2-7; TRBD2 matches at 7 bases. Germline V CDR1 and CDR2: LGHNT, FRNRAP. The CDR3 extends over 11 amino acids. CDR3 amino acids: CASAGGYEQCF. The DNA for the CDR3 is TGTGCTAGTGCCGGGGGGTACGAGCAGTGCTTC.

There are many counts of this clonotype. This chain joins TRBV12-3 or TRBV12-4 and TRBJ2-5; 10 nucleotides line up with TRBD1. This CDR3 spans 16 amino acids. V was clipped by 5 bases and J by 5 bases; unmatched bases: 11. This CDR3 is CASSLIRQGAWETQYF. DNA for the CDR3: TGTGCCAGCAGTCTCATTCGACAGGGGGCCTGGGAGACCCAGTACTTC.

This clonotype was recorded at least ten times. The chain joins TRBV5-4 to TRBJ2-3, with 7 bases lining up with TRBD2. Trimming cost V 0 bases and J 5 bases; bases outside gene matches: 0. Germline CDR1 SGHNT, CDR2 YYREEE (reference sequence). There are 13 residues in the CDR3. The CDR3 nucleotides are TGTGCCAGCAGCTTGGCGGGGGGAGATACGCAGTATTTT. Translating it yields CASSLAGGDTQYF.

The chain carries TRBV13 and TRBJ1-5; D not resolved. Germline V CDR1 and CDR2: PRHDT, FYEKMQ (reference sequence). This CDR3 region has 14 residues. Trimming removed 0 bases from V and 8 bases from J, with 11 bases in between. The CDR3 here is CASSLGHLTEPQHF. The CDR3 region has the DNA TGTGCCAGCAGCTTAGGGCACCTCACGGAGCCCCAGCATTTT.

This clonotype was seen a handful of times. This chain uses TRBV4-1 with TRBJ2-4, with unresolved D. The CDR3 contains 13 residues. Germline V gene data show CDR1 as MGHRA and CDR2 as YSYEKL. Between the trimmed V and J ends, which lost 4 bases and 2 bases, there was a span of 6 bases. CDR3 DNA: TGCGCCAGCAGCCCCCGCACCAAAAACATTCAGTACTTC. It yields the protein CASSPRTKNIQYF.

Points on this clonotype: One end of the junction fails to match germline, which may point to a read error. The chain employs TRBV7-7 and TRBJ1-1; a possible D gene is TRBD1 (6 bases). Per the germline V gene, CDR1 is SSHAT and CDR2 is FNYEAQ (reference sequence). The CDR3 spans 12 residues. The CDR3 nucleotides read TGTGCTAGCAGCAGGTTGCAGGGGGAAGCTTTCTTT. It yields the protein CASSRLQGEAFF.

This clonotype was seen repeatedly, ten times or more. V and J are TRBV5-6 and TRBJ1-1; 11 nucleotides agree with TRBD1. Unmatched junction bases numbered 6, after V lost 3 bases and J lost 5 bases. Germline lookup yields CDR1 SGHDT and CDR2 YYEEEE. The CDR3 loop spans 15 amino acids. As DNA, the CDR3 is TGTGCCAGCAGCTCCCGGGACAGGGGGTGGACTGAAGCTTTCTTT. Protein sequence: CASSSRDRGWTEAFF.

As regards this clonotype: Just one base apart from a much larger clone, this may be a read error. The chain uses TRBV6-1 and TRBJ1-2; D is undetermined. The CDR3 totals 11 residues. CDR1 is MNHNS, CDR2 SASEGT, per germline. The CDR3 coding sequence is TGTACCAGCAGTGAAATGTATGGCTACACCTTC. It codes for CTSSEMYGYTF.

The rearrangement uses TRBV7-9 and TRBJ1-2, with D unclear. V was trimmed by 1 base and J by 0 bases, leaving 3 bases between them. The CDR3 length is 13 residues. Germline CDR1 reads SEHNR; CDR2 reads FQNEAQ (reference sequence). CDR3 nucleotide sequence: TGTGCCAGCAGCTTAGGCGCTAACTATGGCTACACCTTC. Encoded protein: CASSLGANYGYTF.